The 4 T cell receptor beta chains in this list originate from one sample, sequenced in a study of T-cell memory formation after mild COVID-19. TCRdb reanalysed the 5' RACE reads using MiXCR and keeps one entry per CDR3 protein. Among 190,000 or so distinct CDR3 sequences listed, roughly 27% were seen once. Sequenced input: PBMCs or a T cell subset sorted from them (not recorded which). These TCRs come from an adult woman who had mild COVID-19 (a few samples of this study predate the infection). Cell type and time point are not known.

This clonotype was seen a handful of times. This chain connects TRBV7-2 to TRBJ2-2; 9 nucleotides agree with TRBD2. The CDR3 is made up of 16 amino acids. The V segment lost 6 bases and the J segment 0 bases; nucleotides outside the gene matches: 5. Germline assignment: CDR1 SGHTA and CDR2 FQGNSA. The CDR3 spells CASSQTSGTNTGELFF. In nucleotides, the CDR3 is TGTGCCAGCAGTCAGACTAGCGGAACGAACACCGGGGAGCTGTTTTTT.

This chain joins TRBV27 and TRBJ2-1, with D uncertain. Germline loops: CDR1 MNHEY, CDR2 SMNVEV (reference sequence). Trimming pared 4 bases from V and 0 bases from J, leaving 7 bases between. The CDR3 sequence is 14 residues long. CDR3 sequence reads: CASSYGYSYNEQFF. DNA for the CDR3: TGTGCCAGCAGTTACGGGTACTCCTACAATGAGCAGTTCTTC.

The chain joins TRBV9 to TRBJ2-7; 10 nucleotides line up with TRBD1. CDR1 SGDLS and CDR2 YYNGEE come from the germline V gene. Losses at the gene ends were 3 bases for V and 3 bases for J; bases not matched to a gene: 3. This CDR3 comprises 14 residues. CDR3 nucleotide sequence: TGTGCCAGCAGCGGAGGACAGGGGGACTACGAGCAGTACTTC. It specifies CASSGGQGDYEQYF.

A few counts support this clonotype. V gene TRBV12-3 or TRBV12-4 combines with J gene TRBJ2-7, with 9 bases fitting TRBD1. J gave up 3 bases and V 5 bases, and 14 bases lay outside the gene matches. This CDR3 has 17 amino acids. The CDR3 DNA sequence: TGTGCCAGCAGTATTTACAGGGGGCATATCTCTAACTACGAGCAGTACTTC. It translates to CASSIYRGHISNYEQYF.